This T cell receptor (beta chain) was sequenced during a study of blood T cell repertoires in COVID-19. Study at large: Samples taken during acute and convalescent COVID-19 were collected in the United States, Italy and Spain. T cells, B-cell-depleted T cells, or PBMCs provided the cDNA or gDNA that served as material.

This clone was found a few times. Authors' processing steps: Estimation of nucleated cell counts relied on the amplification of reference gene primers. Assay: immunoSEQ multiplex PCR; the TCRdb copy retains only in-frame clones and omits some. The DNA was the basis for D and trimming; V, J and clone size are from that table. Among some 240,000 clones, about 84% were seen once, and the ten largest hold roughly 12%. Germline values: CDR1 MDHEN, CDR2 SYDVKM. The length of the CDR3 is 14 residues. J was trimmed by 3 bases and V by 10 bases; bases with no gene match: 8. V gene TRBV28 combines with J gene TRBJ2-7; 11 bases are a match to TRBD1. The receptor's source is a human donor in a cohort sampled during active COVID-19. The sample was peripheral blood. The CDR3 coding sequence is TGTGCCACCCAGGACAGGGGGCCTAGCTACGAGCAGTACTTC. Translating gives CATQDRGPSYEQYF.